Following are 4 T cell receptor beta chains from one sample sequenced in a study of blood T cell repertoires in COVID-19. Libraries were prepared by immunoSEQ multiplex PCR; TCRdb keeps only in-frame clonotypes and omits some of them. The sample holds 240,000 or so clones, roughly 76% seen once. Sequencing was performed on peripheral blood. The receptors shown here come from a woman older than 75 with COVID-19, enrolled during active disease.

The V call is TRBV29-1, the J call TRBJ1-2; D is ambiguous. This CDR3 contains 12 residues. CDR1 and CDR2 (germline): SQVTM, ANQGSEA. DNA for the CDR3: TGCAGTTCTGTTGGCGGGAACTATGGCTACACCTTC. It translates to CSSVGGNYGYTF.

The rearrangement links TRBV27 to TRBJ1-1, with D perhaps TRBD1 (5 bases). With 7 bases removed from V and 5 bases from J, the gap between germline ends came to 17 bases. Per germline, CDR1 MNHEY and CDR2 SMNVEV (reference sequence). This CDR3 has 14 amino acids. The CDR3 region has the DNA TGTGCCAGCAACCAACGGGGGGGAGGGACTGAAGCTTTCTTT. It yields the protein CASNQRGGGTEAFF.

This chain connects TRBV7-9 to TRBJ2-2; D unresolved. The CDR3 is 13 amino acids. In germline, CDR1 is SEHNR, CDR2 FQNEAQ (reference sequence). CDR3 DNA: TGTGTGCCAGCCTCGTGGAGCACCGGGGAGCTGTTTTTT. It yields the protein CVPASWSTGELFF.

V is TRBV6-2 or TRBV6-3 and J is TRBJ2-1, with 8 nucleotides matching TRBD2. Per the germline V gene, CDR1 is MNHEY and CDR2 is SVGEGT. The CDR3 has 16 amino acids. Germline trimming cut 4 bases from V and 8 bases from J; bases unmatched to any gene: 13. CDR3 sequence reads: CASSSYRAGEGDEQFF. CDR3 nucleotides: TGTGCCAGCAGTTCGTATCGAGCGGGAGAGGGGGATGAGCAGTTCTTC.